This T cell receptor (beta chain) stems from a study of post-analysis software for immune sequencing data. Researchers reported that TCR beta cDNA libraries carried unique molecular identifiers. Roughly 510,000 cDNA molecules were recovered from an input of about 0.9 to 10 million T cells. From the PCR reads, TCRdb called clonotypes with MiXCR, one entry per CDR3 protein. Counted here are 800,000 to 950,000 distinct CDR3 sequences, around 50% occurring once; the ten biggest clones make up approximately 4.5%. Turning to this clonotype: Antigen specificity is unknown.

V was trimmed by 0 bases and J by 3 bases, leaving 9 bases between them. This CDR3 spans 14 amino acids. CDR1 SGDLS and CDR2 YYNGEE come from the germline V gene. Whole-study results and caveats: Included in a set of roughly five TRBV segments more frequent in patients than controls were TRBV5-6, TRBV5-1 and TRBV20-1. The authors found that F measure strongly co-clustered same-batch samples.

The source material was blood. The V gene is TRBV9, the J gene TRBJ1-1; D call uncertain. The receptor was derived from a girl between 10 and 17 years old with multiple sclerosis. DNA for the CDR3: TGTGCCAGCAGCGTAGAGCCTCAGGACACTGAAGCTTTCTTT. Amino acid sequence: CASSVEPQDTEAFF.